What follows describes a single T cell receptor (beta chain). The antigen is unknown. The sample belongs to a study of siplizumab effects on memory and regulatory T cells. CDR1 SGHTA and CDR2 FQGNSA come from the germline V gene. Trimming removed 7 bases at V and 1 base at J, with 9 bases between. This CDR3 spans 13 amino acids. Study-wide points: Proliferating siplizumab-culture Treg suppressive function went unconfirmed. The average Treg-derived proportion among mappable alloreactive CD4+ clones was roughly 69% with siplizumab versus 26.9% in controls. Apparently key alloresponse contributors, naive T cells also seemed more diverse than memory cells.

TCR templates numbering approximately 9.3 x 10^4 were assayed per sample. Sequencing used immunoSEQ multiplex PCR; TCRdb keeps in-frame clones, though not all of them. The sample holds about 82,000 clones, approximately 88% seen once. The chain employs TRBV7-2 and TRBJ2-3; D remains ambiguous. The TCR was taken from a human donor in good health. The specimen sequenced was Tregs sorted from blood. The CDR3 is CASTIDGTDTQYF. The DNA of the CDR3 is TGTGCCAGCACCATCGACGGCACAGATACGCAGTATTTT.